This is a list of T cell receptor beta chains from one sample in a study of T-cell reconstitution after alpha-beta-depleted transplantation in children. Using its own MiXCR run on the PCR reads, TCRdb lists one record per CDR3 protein. The sample comprises some 600,000 distinct CDR3 sequences, 13% of which are singletons, and 2.2% rests with the top ten. The sample here was PBMCs, mostly from graft donor cells, taken 360 days after TCRalphabeta/CD19-depleted stem cell transplant. Receptors originate from a male patient younger than 18 who had a stem cell transplant for acute myeloid leukemia, so the T cells may come from the graft donor. CDR3s include the opening cysteine and the closing phenylalanine or tryptophan. The D gene is left open where the match is weak. Clone size is given for some rows only: seen once, a few or many times, or a class if the clone is expanded.

size: NA
D: TRBD2
J: TRBJ2-3
V: TRBV5-6
CDR3: CASSSPGLAGPSRTDTQYF
DNA: TGTGCCAGCAGCTCCCCGGGACTAGCGGGACCGTCGCGCACAGATACGCAGTATTTT

size: few
D: NA
J: TRBJ2-7
V: TRBV5-1
CDR3: CASRSPRMGDSYEQYF
DNA: TGCGCCAGCAGGTCGCCTCGGATGGGGGACTCCTACGAGCAGTACTTC

size: few
D: TRBD2
J: TRBJ2-6
V: TRBV29-1
CDR3: CSVSLAGVSGANVLTF
DNA: TGCAGCGTCTCTCTAGCGGGAGTCTCTGGGGCCAACGTCCTGACTTTC

size: NA
D: NA
J: TRBJ2-1
V: TRBV20-1
CDR3: CSARDLFLAGTRPYNEQFF
DNA: TGCAGTGCTAGAGACCTCTTCTTGGCCGGGACTCGTCCCTACAATGAGCAGTTCTTC

size: NA
D: NA
J: TRBJ2-1
V: TRBV4-2
CDR3: CASSSQASGRPHNEQFF
DNA: TGTGCCAGCAGCTCCCAGGCTAGTGGGAGGCCCCACAATGAGCAGTTCTTC

size: few
D: NA
J: TRBJ2-7
V: TRBV7-8
CDR3: CASSLRARSGAGRYEQYF
DNA: TGTGCCAGCAGCTTAAGGGCGAGGTCCGGGGCCGGCAGATACGAGCAGTACTTC

size: many
D: NA
J: TRBJ1-1
V: TRBV7-9
CDR3: CASSLPHTEAFF
DNA: TGTGCCAGCAGCCTTCCGCACACTGAAGCTTTCTTT

size: few
D: NA
J: TRBJ2-7
V: TRBV29-1
CDR3: CSVVLVSEQYF
DNA: TGCAGCGTTGTCTTAGTAAGCGAGCAGTACTTC

size: few
D: NA
J: TRBJ1-2
V: TRBV20-1
CDR3: CSARDSFGRAYGYTF
DNA: TGCAGTGCTAGAGATTCCTTTGGCAGGGCTTACGGCTACACCTTC

size: NA
D: NA
J: TRBJ2-7
V: TRBV5-1
CDR3: CASSLDQPPYEQYF
DNA: TGCGCCAGCAGCTTGGACCAGCCGCCCTACGAGCAGTACTTC

size: few
D: TRBD2
J: TRBJ2-7
V: TRBV7-2
CDR3: CASSLPILAGPYEQYF
DNA: TGTGCCAGCAGCTTACCCATACTAGCGGGACCCTACGAGCAGTACTTC

size: many
D: NA
J: TRBJ1-1
V: TRBV12-3/TRBV12-4
CDR3: CASSLTVGTEAFF
DNA: TGTGCCAGCAGTTTGACGGTGGGGACTGAAGCTTTCTTT

size: NA
D: NA
J: TRBJ2-7
V: TRBV18
CDR3: CASSPKRGFYEQYF
DNA: TGTGCCAGCTCACCAAAACGGGGCTTCTACGAGCAGTACTTC

size: NA
D: TRBD1
J: TRBJ2-1
V: TRBV23-1
CDR3: CASSQSTGGKPYNEQFF
DNA: TGCGCCAGCAGCCAATCTACAGGGGGCAAGCCCTACAATGAGCAGTTCTTC

size: NA
D: NA
J: TRBJ1-6
V: TRBV11-2
CDR3: CASSLDPGVSTSPLHF
DNA: TGTGCCAGCAGCTTAGATCCGGGGGTTTCAACTTCACCCCTCCACTTT

size: many
D: NA
J: TRBJ2-5
V: TRBV6-2/TRBV6-3
CDR3: CASSPPTGETQYF
DNA: TGTGCCAGCAGTCCCCCGACCGGGGAGACCCAGTACTTC

size: few
D: TRBD2
J: TRBJ2-1
V: TRBV5-4
CDR3: CASSLWATSGRLLRDEQFF
DNA: TGTGCCAGCAGCTTGTGGGCTACTAGCGGGAGGCTTTTGAGGGATGAGCAGTTCTTC

size: many
D: NA
J: TRBJ2-5
V: TRBV15
CDR3: CATSREGGLETQYF
DNA: TGTGCCACCAGCAGAGAGGGGGGGCTGGAGACCCAGTACTTC

size: NA
D: NA
J: TRBJ2-6
V: TRBV29-1
CDR3: CSVATAFYSGANVLTF
DNA: TGCAGCGTTGCGACAGCTTTCTACTCTGGGGCCAACGTCCTGACTTTC

size: NA
D: TRBD1
J: TRBJ2-5
V: TRBV6-2/TRBV6-3
CDR3: CASSLPGTGLLNQYF
DNA: TGTGCCAGCAGCCTTCCCGGGACAGGGTTGTTGAACCAGTACTTC

size: NA
D: TRBD2
J: TRBJ2-1
V: TRBV24-1
CDR3: CATSDSRTSGSYNEQFF
DNA: TGTGCCACCAGTGACTCTCGGACTAGCGGGTCATACAATGAGCAGTTCTTC

size: few
D: NA
J: TRBJ2-1
V: TRBV4-3
CDR3: CASSPTKIGHLNEQFF
DNA: TGCGCCAGCAGCCCTACGAAAATCGGACATCTCAATGAGCAGTTCTTC

size: NA
D: NA
J: TRBJ2-1
V: TRBV28
CDR3: CASLLVRPSYNEQFF
DNA: TGTGCCAGCCTTTTAGTGAGGCCCTCCTACAATGAGCAGTTCTTC

size: NA
D: TRBD2
J: TRBJ2-2
V: TRBV27
CDR3: CASSILRASGGNTGELFF
DNA: TGTGCCAGCAGTATTCTTCGGGCTAGCGGGGGGAACACCGGGGAGCTGTTTTTT

size: NA
D: NA
J: TRBJ2-3
V: TRBV5-1
CDR3: CASSPYEGVTDTQYF
DNA: TGCGCCAGCAGCCCCTACGAGGGGGTTACAGATACGCAGTATTTT

size: NA
D: TRBD1
J: TRBJ2-7
V: TRBV28
CDR3: CASSLIGQGVGEQYF
DNA: TGTGCCAGCAGTTTAATAGGGCAGGGGGTCGGCGAGCAGTACTTC

size: many
D: TRBD1
J: TRBJ2-7
V: TRBV15
CDR3: CATSRAGTGSIYEQYF
DNA: TGTGCCACCAGCAGAGCTGGGACAGGGTCAATCTACGAGCAGTACTTC

size: NA
D: NA
J: TRBJ2-1
V: TRBV19
CDR3: CASSISKLISYNEQFF
DNA: TGTGCCAGTAGTATAAGTAAACTTATCTCCTACAATGAGCAGTTCTTC

size: few
D: TRBD2
J: TRBJ2-1
V: TRBV29-1
CDR3: CSVRAGGRGPEQFF
DNA: TGCAGCGTGCGTGCGGGGGGGAGGGGTCCGGAGCAGTTCTTC

size: few
D: TRBD2
J: TRBJ2-7
V: TRBV7-2
CDR3: CASSLVSSGALYEQYF
DNA: TGTGCCAGCAGCTTAGTTAGTAGCGGGGCCCTCTACGAGCAGTACTTC

size: NA
D: NA
J: TRBJ2-1
V: TRBV10-3
CDR3: CAISRDRTDNEQFF
DNA: TGTGCCATCAGCCGGGACCGCACGGACAATGAGCAGTTCTTC

size: NA
D: NA
J: TRBJ1-2
V: TRBV20-1
CDR3: CSAPFIQGYLEGYTF
DNA: TGCAGTGCTCCCTTCATTCAGGGATATTTGGAGGGCTACACCTTC

size: few
D: NA
J: TRBJ1-2
V: TRBV6-6
CDR3: CASESTGGYTF
DNA: TGTGCCAGCGAGTCGACCGGTGGCTACACCTTC

size: NA
D: NA
J: TRBJ2-3
V: TRBV4-3
CDR3: CASSQPLRQGGTDTQYF
DNA: TGCGCCAGCAGCCAACCCCTTCGACAGGGAGGAACAGATACGCAGTATTTT

size: few
D: TRBD2
J: TRBJ2-3
V: TRBV29-1
CDR3: CSVERGEGLAGDDTQYF
DNA: TGCAGCGTGGAGCGAGGGGAAGGACTAGCGGGAGACGATACGCAGTATTTT

size: NA
D: TRBD2
J: TRBJ2-1
V: TRBV7-3
CDR3: CASSPRTSGGSYNEQFF
DNA: TGTGCCAGCAGCCCACGGACTAGCGGTGGCTCCTACAATGAGCAGTTCTTC

size: NA
D: TRBD2
J: TRBJ2-5
V: TRBV9
CDR3: CASSVLAGGLYQETQYF
DNA: TGTGCCAGCAGCGTATTAGCGGGAGGGCTGTACCAAGAGACCCAGTACTTC

size: NA
D: NA
J: TRBJ2-3
V: TRBV20-1
CDR3: CSARGDRRDTQYF
DNA: TGCAGTGCTAGAGGGGATCGGAGAGATACGCAGTATTTT

size: few
D: NA
J: TRBJ1-2
V: TRBV28
CDR3: CASGANGYTF
DNA: TGTGCCTCCGGAGCAAATGGCTACACCTTC

size: NA
D: NA
J: TRBJ2-3
V: TRBV7-9
CDR3: CASSSNVLTSTDTQYF
DNA: TGTGCCAGCAGCTCCAACGTCCTCACTAGCACAGATACGCAGTATTTT

size: NA
D: NA
J: TRBJ1-1
V: TRBV7-3
CDR3: CASTPGPLGTEAFF
DNA: TGTGCCAGCACTCCCGGACCTCTGGGGACTGAAGCTTTCTTT

size: NA
D: TRBD1
J: TRBJ2-1
V: TRBV12-3/TRBV12-4
CDR3: CASSLDRGRRSSYNEQFF
DNA: TGTGCCAGCAGCCTGGACAGGGGTCGCCGGAGCTCCTACAATGAGCAGTTCTTC

size: many
D: NA
J: TRBJ2-1
V: TRBV11-2
CDR3: CASSLSIYRQHYNEQFF
DNA: TGTGCCAGCAGCTTATCGATCTATCGACAGCATTACAATGAGCAGTTCTTC

size: NA
D: NA
J: TRBJ2-5
V: TRBV29-1
CDR3: CSVAGRARLETQYF
DNA: TGCAGCGTTGCGGGCAGGGCGAGGCTAGAGACCCAGTACTTC

size: few
D: NA
J: TRBJ2-7
V: TRBV3-1
CDR3: CASSQKPSEQYF
DNA: TGTGCCAGCAGCCAAAAACCGAGCGAGCAGTACTTC

size: few
D: NA
J: TRBJ2-1
V: TRBV27
CDR3: CASSLGREWYNEQFF
DNA: TGTGCCAGCAGTTTAGGGCGAGAGTGGTACAATGAGCAGTTCTTC

size: few
D: NA
J: TRBJ2-3
V: TRBV30
CDR3: CAWSKVGSHDTQYF
DNA: TGTGCCTGGAGTAAAGTCGGTAGTCATGATACGCAGTATTTT

size: NA
D: TRBD1
J: TRBJ1-2
V: TRBV11-2
CDR3: CASSFSRTGNGYTF
DNA: TGTGCCAGCAGCTTCAGCCGGACAGGGAATGGCTACACCTTC

size: NA
D: TRBD2
J: TRBJ2-3
V: TRBV7-9
CDR3: CASSLGLAFTDTQYF
DNA: TGTGCCAGCAGCTTGGGACTAGCCTTCACAGATACGCAGTATTTT

size: NA
D: TRBD1
J: TRBJ2-5
V: TRBV19
CDR3: CASSIGQDQETQYF
DNA: TGTGCCAGTAGTATCGGACAGGACCAAGAGACCCAGTACTTC